The rows below give T cell receptor beta chains drawn from one sample of a study of monozygotic twins with inflammatory bowel disease. TCRdb reprocessed the 5' RACE reads; each CDR3 protein has one entry and no DNA is given. Its listing shows around 370,000 distinct CDR3 sequences. The sample taken for sequencing was blood. The receptors were gathered from a human donor with ulcerative colitis or Crohn's disease, or a healthy co-twin of an affected twin (not recorded which). Both conserved end residues are part of each CDR3.

v_call	j_call	cdr3_aa
TRBV7-2	TRBJ2-7	CASSFDRGDWEQYF
TRBV11-2	TRBJ1-2	CASSLVVEGHGYTF
TRBV14	TRBJ2-6	CASSPRTGALGANVLTF
TRBV6-5	TRBJ2-6	CASRPGGAGANVLTF
TRBV28	TRBJ2-1	CASSLSNGGAYNEQFF
TRBV3-1	TRBJ2-3	CASSQLYPGQGAKDTQYF
TRBV6-2/TRBV6-3	TRBJ1-2	CASSYSEGAFGYTF
TRBV6-2/TRBV6-3	TRBJ1-6	CASTGQGNNSPLHF
TRBV2	TRBJ1-6	CASSEVGTGNSPLHF
TRBV11-2	TRBJ1-5	CASSLQTGGQPQHF
TRBV20-1	TRBJ1-2	CSAQDGRQGTFYGYTF
TRBV7-9	TRBJ1-5	CASNDGGTGNQPQHF
TRBV7-8	TRBJ2-5	CASSLSLALLRETQYF
TRBV5-4	TRBJ1-5	CASSSGTYPRGSNQPQHF
TRBV4-3	TRBJ2-2	CASSQDAANRGGELFF
TRBV4-3	TRBJ1-5	CASSQDLRDQPQHF
TRBV4-3	TRBJ2-2	CASRTGTYTGELFF
TRBV29-1	TRBJ2-2	CSVQGPGELFF
TRBV6-2/TRBV6-3	TRBJ2-3	CASSQGPGTSTDTQYF
TRBV3-1	TRBJ1-1	CASSQKTGGAFDTEAFF
TRBV5-6	TRBJ1-1	CASSLTGGAAPEAFF
TRBV5-4	TRBJ1-5	CASSSDVDNQPQHF
TRBV18	TRBJ1-2	CASSPVTLTGGTGYTF
TRBV18	TRBJ2-2	CASSPWTGGGTGELFF
TRBV23-1	TRBJ2-3	CASSRKGQGAPDTQYF
TRBV18	TRBJ2-5	CASSMGQMPQETQYF